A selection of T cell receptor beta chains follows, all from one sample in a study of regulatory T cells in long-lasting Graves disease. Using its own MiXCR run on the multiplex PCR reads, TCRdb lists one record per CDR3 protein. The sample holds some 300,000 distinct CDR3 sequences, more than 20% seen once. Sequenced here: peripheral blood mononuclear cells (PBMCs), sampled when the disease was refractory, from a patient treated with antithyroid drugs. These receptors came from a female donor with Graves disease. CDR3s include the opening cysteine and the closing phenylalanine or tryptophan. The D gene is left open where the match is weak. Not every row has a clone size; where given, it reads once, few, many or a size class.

TGTGCCAGCAGCCCAACTAATGAAAAACTGTTTTTT | CASSPTNEKLFF | - | TRBV7-9 | 12 | TRBJ1-4 | few
TGTGCCAGCAGCTTACAAGGGGCTGGACTAGCGGGCAACACCGGGGAGCTGTTTTTT | CASSLQGAGLAGNTGELFF | TRBD2 | TRBV7-3 | 19 | TRBJ2-2 | -
TGCAGCGGGACCGGGGGGGACTCTGGAAACACCATATATTTT | CSGTGGDSGNTIYF | - | TRBV29-1 | 14 | TRBJ1-3 | -
TGTGCCAGCAGTTCGACACAGGGGGGATTCTATGGCTACACCTTC | CASSSTQGGFYGYTF | TRBD1 | TRBV28 | 15 | TRBJ1-2 | many
TGTGCCAGCAGCTCACCGGGGGACTCGCCGATCGAGCAGTACTTC | CASSSPGDSPIEQYF | - | TRBV7-2 | 15 | TRBJ2-7 | -
TGTGCCAGCAGTTCTAGGGTCCCGCGACTAGCGGGGGGACTCCAAGAGACCCAGTACTTC | CASSSRVPRLAGGLQETQYF | TRBD2 | TRBV28 | 20 | TRBJ2-5 | -
TGTGCCAGCTCACCATCACAGTACGAGCAGTACTTC | CASSPSQYEQYF | - | TRBV18 | 12 | TRBJ2-7 | many
TGCAGTGCTAGGAGCACGGTAAGCTCCTACGAGCAGTACTTC | CSARSTVSSYEQYF | - | TRBV20-1 | 14 | TRBJ2-7 | many
TGTGCCAGCAGGCCCTTGGGGAGTAGCAATCAGCCCCAGCATTTT | CASRPLGSSNQPQHF | - | TRBV27 | 15 | TRBJ1-5 | many
TGTGCCAGCAGCGCCGGAAGGGGGGCTGCAGCTTTCTTT | CASSAGRGAAAFF | - | TRBV6-1 | 13 | TRBJ1-1 | many
TGTGCCAGCAGTTACCGCGGCACCCAGCCCCAGCATTTT | CASSYRGTQPQHF | - | TRBV6-5 | 13 | TRBJ1-5 | many
TGTGCCAGCAGCCAAGGTAAAGGGGCGTCTCAACTGACTCGGCACTATGGCTACACCTTC | CASSQGKGASQLTRHYGYTF | - | TRBV14 | 20 | TRBJ1-2 | few
TGCAGGGGTGACGGTAACTATGGCTACACCTTC | CRGDGNYGYTF | - | TRBV20-1 | 11 | TRBJ1-2 | many
TGTGCCAGTAGTATAAGGACAGCGTTCACAGATACGCAGTATTTT | CASSIRTAFTDTQYF | - | TRBV19 | 15 | TRBJ2-3 | -
TGTGCCAGCAGTGAATCGGAACAGGGTTCATTTTATAGCAATCAGCCCCAGCATTTT | CASSESEQGSFYSNQPQHF | - | TRBV2 | 19 | TRBJ1-5 | many
TGTGCCTCGAACAGGGGTCAAACCTCTGGGGCCAACGTCCTGACTTTC | CASNRGQTSGANVLTF | TRBD1 | TRBV30 | 16 | TRBJ2-6 | few
TGTGCCAGTAAGGAAGGAGGGGAGACCCAGTACTTC | CASKEGGETQYF | - | TRBV19 | 12 | TRBJ2-5 | -
TGTGCCAGCAGTTCTAGGGGGCGGGGCACCGGGGAGCTGTTTTTT | CASSSRGRGTGELFF | - | TRBV28 | 15 | TRBJ2-2 | few
TGTGCCAGCAGTGATAACCCCTACGAGCAGTACTTC | CASSDNPYEQYF | - | TRBV28 | 12 | TRBJ2-7 | few
TGTGCCAGCAGTAGGAATCGGGCCGCTAACTATGGCTACACCTTC | CASSRNRAANYGYTF | - | TRBV28 | 15 | TRBJ1-2 | few
TGTGCCAGCAGCGTAGGGGCCGGGGCCAGCTCTGGAAACACCATATATTTT | CASSVGAGASSGNTIYF | - | TRBV9 | 17 | TRBJ1-3 | -
TGTGCCAGTAGTATACCAGGGGACGGTCAGCCCCAGCATTTT | CASSIPGDGQPQHF | - | TRBV19 | 14 | TRBJ1-5 | few